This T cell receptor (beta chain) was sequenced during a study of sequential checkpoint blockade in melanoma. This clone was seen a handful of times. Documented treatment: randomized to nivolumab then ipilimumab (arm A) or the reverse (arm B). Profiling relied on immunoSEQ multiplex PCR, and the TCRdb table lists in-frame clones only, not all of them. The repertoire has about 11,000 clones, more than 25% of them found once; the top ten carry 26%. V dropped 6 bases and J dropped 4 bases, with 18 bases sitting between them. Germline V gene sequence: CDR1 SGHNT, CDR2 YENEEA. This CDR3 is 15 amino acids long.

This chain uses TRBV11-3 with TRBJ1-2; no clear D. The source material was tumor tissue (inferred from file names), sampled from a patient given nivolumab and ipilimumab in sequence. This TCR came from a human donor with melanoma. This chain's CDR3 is CASRLGLSPFYGYTF. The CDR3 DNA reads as TGTGCCAGCAGGCTCGGACTTAGCCCTTTCTATGGCTACACCTTC.